The present T cell receptor (beta chain) was sequenced within a study of early T cells in non-severe SARS-CoV-2 infection. V was cut by 7 bases and J by 2 bases, with 9 bases left in between. The CDR3 runs 11 residues. Germline CDR1 is DFQATT and CDR2 is SNEGSKA (reference sequence). TCRdb called the 5' RACE reads again in MiXCR, with one record for every CDR3 protein. The table has tens of thousands of distinct CDR3 sequences, around 14% seen once. The chain links TRBV20-1 to TRBJ2-7, with no clear D. Specimen: whole blood. The TCR originated in an adult who was a healthcare worker with PCR-confirmed SARS-CoV-2 infection or an uninfected control (not recorded which). Here the CDR3 DNA reads TGCAGTGGACTCCTGACCTACGAGCAGTACTTC. Its translation is CSGLLTYEQYF.